This T cell receptor (beta chain) was captured in a study of cytomegalovirus exposure and HLA in healthy donors. The CDR3 has 15 residues. V was clipped by 3 bases and J by 9 bases; unmatched bases: 4. Germline values: CDR1 ENHRY, CDR2 SYGVKD. This PCR relied on a set of 60 Vbeta primers and 13 Jbeta primers. Sequencing was performed with immunoSEQ multiplex PCR; in TCRdb, only in-frame clones are kept and a portion is missing. The repertoire has about 120,000 clones, 80% of them found once; the top ten carry 7.5% to 9%. Study conclusions and caveats: For most TCR beta V segments, an earlier analysis put the productive rate at about 87% or about 30% of the time.

In the case of this clone: What it binds is not known.

Sequenced sample: PBMCs. The chain combines TRBV10-3 with TRBJ2-1; the match to TRBD2 covers 14 bases. The source of this sequence is a female donor in good health and CMV-seropositive. This CDR3 reads CAISDGTSGGFEQFF. CDR3 DNA sequence: TGTGCCATCAGTGACGGGACTAGCGGGGGATTTGAGCAGTTCTTC.